This T cell receptor beta chain was found in a study of response to subunit inactivated influenza vaccine. Findings and limits, study-wide: Only a handful of new T cells, the authors suggested, are recruited with each seasonal influenza vaccination.

TCRdb re-derived calls from the RT-PCR reads in MiXCR, one entry per CDR3 protein. The sample shows 450,000 to 600,000 distinct CDR3 sequences, approximately 16% of them seen only once. Germline CDR1 reads LNHNV; CDR2 reads YYDKDF (reference sequence). Trimming pared 0 bases from V and 2 bases from J, leaving 18 bases between. The CDR3 spans 18 residues. This clonotype has more than one count but fewer than ten. Antigen unknown. Source: CD4+ T cells sorted from PBMCs, taken around 25 months after vaccination. The J gene is TRBJ2-3, the V gene TRBV15; the D gene is possibly TRBD2 (5 bases). This clonotype originated in a man between 45 and 75 years old who received an inactivated influenza vaccine. The CDR3 bases are TGTGCCACCAGCAGAGATCTCCTTACGGTGGGAGCCACAGATACGCAGTATTTT. Its translation: CATSRDLLTVGATDTQYF.